Below, 24 T cell receptor beta chains from the same sample are listed, as sequenced in a study of CD8 T cells in ankylosing spondylitis. Study-wide findings and caveats: For ankylosing spondylitis blood, a TCR beta motif of about eight highly homologous variants appeared characteristic.

Their antigen targets remain unknown. MiXCR, run by TCRdb on the 5' RACE reads, gives a single entry per CDR3 protein. The profile shows approximately 540,000 distinct CDR3 sequences, 12% of them singletons. Sequenced material: blood, either unsorted or a sorted T cell fraction (not recorded which). These receptors originate from a male donor with ankylosing spondylitis.

This clonotype was found many times. This chain links TRBV4-1 with TRBJ2-6; D possibly corresponds to TRBD1 (6 bases). This CDR3 contains 17 residues. Trimming cost V 6 bases and J 0 bases, with 15 bases left between them. Looked up from germline, CDR1 is MGHRA and CDR2 is YSYEKL. The CDR3 protein is CASSPGTLRSGANVLTF. The CDR3 DNA reads as TGCGCCAGCAGTCCAGGGACACTTCGCTCTGGGGCCAACGTCCTGACTTTC.

This chain links TRBV14 with TRBJ2-1; 7 bases match TRBD2. This CDR3 has 16 residues. J was trimmed by 2 bases and V by 1 base; bases with no gene match: 5. The germline V gene has CDR1 SGHDN and CDR2 FVKESK. For the CDR3, the DNA is TGTGCCAGCAGCCAAGTGGCGGGAGCAGCCTACAATGAGCAGTTCTTC. This translates into CASSQVAGAAYNEQFF. Variable domain in full (rest from reference TRBV14 and TRBJ2-1): EAGVTQFPSHSVIEKGQTVTLRCDPISGHDNLYWYRRVMGKEIKFLLHFVKESKQDESGMPNNRFLAERTGGTYSTLKVQPAELEDSGVYFCASSQVAGAAYNEQFFGPGTRLTVL.

In this sample, this clonotype turned up a few times. The chain combines TRBV2 with TRBJ2-6; D gene unclear. The germline V and J ends were trimmed by 6 bases and 0 bases, with 6 bases remaining between them. Per germline, CDR1 SNHLY and CDR2 FYNNEI. This CDR3 comprises 14 residues. The CDR3 region is CASRIGSGANVLTF. The CDR3 DNA follows: TGTGCCAGCAGGATCGGCTCTGGGGCCAACGTCCTGACTTTC.

This clonotype was found many times. Here the CDR3 reads CASSPRDRGSYEQYF. In nucleotides, the CDR3 is TGTGCCAGCAGTCCACGGGACAGGGGATCCTACGAGCAGTACTTC. The J gene is TRBJ2-7, the V gene TRBV12-3 or TRBV12-4, with 10 bases matching TRBD1. Germline trimming cut 5 bases from V and 1 base from J; bases unmatched to any gene: 5. This CDR3 comprises 15 residues.

This rearrangement joins TRBV3-1 to TRBJ1-3, with TRBD1 as a possible D gene (5 bases). The V and J ends lost 1 base and 2 bases respectively, with 9 bases between them. There are 15 residues in the CDR3. CDR1 and CDR2 from the germline V gene are LGHDT and YNNKEL (reference sequence). The CDR3: CASSQGRGAGNTIYF. In DNA, the CDR3 is TGTGCCAGCAGCCAAGGGAGAGGGGCTGGAAACACCATATATTTT. Using reference TRBV3-1 and TRBJ1-3 for the parts outside the CDR3, the full variable domain is DTAVSQTPKYLVTQMGNDKSIKCEQNLGHDTMYWYKQDSKKFLKIMFSYNNKELIINETVPNRFSPKSPDKAHLNLHINSLELGDSAVYFCASSQGRGAGNTIYFGEGSWLTVV.

The chain uses TRBV2 and TRBJ2-3; TRBD2 matches 7 bases. This CDR3 is 15 amino acids long. Germline V CDR1 and CDR2: SNHLY, FYNNEI. Losses at the gene ends were 3 bases for V and 0 bases for J; bases not matched to a gene: 3. In nucleotides, the CDR3 is TGTGCCAGCAGTGATGGGGGACTAAGCACAGATACGCAGTATTTT. It translates to CASSDGGLSTDTQYF.

This clonotype appeared a few times. V is TRBV5-1 and J is TRBJ2-7, with 8 bases matching TRBD1. CDR1 SGHRS and CDR2 YFSETQ come from the germline V gene. Trimming at V came to 0 bases and at J to 4 bases, leaving 3 bases not matched to a gene. The CDR3 runs 14 residues. In nucleotides, the CDR3 is TGCGCCAGCAGCTTGGGGACAGGGCGGTACGAGCAGTACGTC. Protein product: CASSLGTGRYEQYV.

Only a few counts were recorded for this clonotype. The chain is built from TRBV15 and TRBJ2-7; maybe TRBD2 (6 bases). The germline V and J ends were trimmed by 0 bases and 6 bases, with 9 bases remaining between them. CDR1 and CDR2 (germline): LNHNV, YYDKDF (reference sequence). The CDR3 is 13 amino acids. CDR3 coding DNA: TGTGCCACCAGCAGAGAAAGGGACTCCGAGCAGTACGTC. Its translation is CATSRERDSEQYV.

J is TRBJ1-4 and V is TRBV2; 8 positions agree with TRBD1. This CDR3 is built from 20 residues. After removal of 5 bases from V and 8 bases from J, the junction contained 25 bases not matched to a gene. Germline V gene lookup returns CDR1 SNHLY and CDR2 FYNNEI. CDR3 region: CASSYLLQTGVTSRGEKLFF. The DNA of the CDR3 is TGTGCCAGCAGTTACCTACTACAGACAGGGGTTACTTCCCGAGGCGAAAAACTGTTTTTT.

The sample holds many counts of this clonotype. The genes are TRBV4-2 and TRBJ2-7, with 10 bases that match TRBD2. CDR3 length: 17 residues. Germline trimming cut 3 bases from V and 4 bases from J; bases unmatched to any gene: 12. CDR1 and CDR2 from the germline V gene are LGHNA and YNFKEQ. The CDR3 spells CASSHPQQASGGYEQYF. Here the CDR3 DNA reads TGTGCCAGCAGCCATCCCCAACAGGCTAGCGGGGGTTACGAGCAGTACTTC.

This clonotype was picked up many times. The V gene is TRBV5-1, the J gene TRBJ2-2; a weak D match, TRBD2 (5 bases). The CDR3 consists of 13 residues. CDR1 and CDR2 from the germline V gene are SGHRS and YFSETQ. Trimming left V 3 bases short and J 7 bases short, with 10 bases between. This chain's CDR3 is CASSSGRFGELFF. Written as DNA, the CDR3 is TGCGCCAGCAGCTCGGGGAGATTCGGGGAGCTGTTTTTT.

Details on this clonotype: No conserved phenylalanine or tryptophan ends this CDR3, so it is likely a read error. The V call is TRBV11-2, the J call TRBJ2-5; 9 bases are shared with TRBD2. Germline V gene sequence: CDR1 SGHAT, CDR2 FQNNGV. V lost 5 bases, J lost 4 bases, and 5 bases stayed unmatched. CDR3 size: 14 residues. As DNA, the CDR3 is TGTGCCAGCAGCACGGCGGGGGGGCGAGAGACCCAGTACCTC. Translating gives CASSTAGGRETQYL.

The rearrangement links TRBV5-1 to TRBJ2-1, with 9 bases identical to TRBD2. The germline gives CDR1 SGHRS, CDR2 YFSETQ. The CDR3 is 19 amino acids. V was clipped by 3 bases and J by 2 bases; unmatched bases: 15. This CDR3 reads CASSSSLAGSLLAYNEQFF. DNA of the CDR3: TGCGCCAGCAGCTCCAGTCTAGCGGGATCACTTTTAGCCTACAATGAGCAGTTCTTC.

This clonotype appeared many times. The chain carries TRBV5-1 and TRBJ2-3; D is uncertain. The CDR3 is 12 amino acids. The germline V and J ends were trimmed by 0 bases and 8 bases, with 7 bases remaining between them. Germline CDR1 SGHRS, CDR2 YFSETQ. This CDR3 is CASSLEGGTQYF. The CDR3 coding sequence is TGCGCCAGCAGCTTGGAGGGCGGTACGCAGTATTTT. Based on the CDR3 plus reference TRBV5-1 and TRBJ2-3, the full variable domain is KAGVTQTPRYLIKTRGQQVTLSCSPISGHRSVSWYQQTPGQGLQFLFEYFSETQRNKGNFPGRFSGRQFSNSRSEMNVSTLELGDSALYLCASSLEGGTQYFGPGTRLTVL.

This chain links TRBV20-1 with TRBJ2-2; the match to TRBD1 covers 7 bases. CDR3 length equals 15 residues. Trimming at V came to 1 base and at J to 3 bases, leaving 5 bases not matched to a gene. Germline assignment: CDR1 DFQATT and CDR2 SNEGSKA (reference sequence). The CDR3 DNA follows: TGCAGTGCTAGAGGCCCGGGACAGCACACCGGGGAGCTGTTTTTT. This gives the protein CSARGPGQHTGELFF.

This CDR3 is CASTLRGGDEQYF. In nucleotides, the CDR3 is TGTGCCAGCACGCTAAGGGGGGGGGACGAGCAGTACTTC. The chain is built from TRBV6-1 and TRBJ2-7; D may be TRBD2 (7 bases). The V and J ends lost 7 bases and 5 bases respectively, with 15 bases between them. Germline lookup yields CDR1 MNHNS and CDR2 SASEGT. The CDR3 contains 13 residues.

This clonotype showed up just a few times. This chain uses TRBV20-1 with TRBJ1-2, with TRBD1 matching over 9 bases. The CDR3 is made up of 14 amino acids. Germline CDR1 DFQATT, CDR2 SNEGSKA (reference sequence). V was clipped by 5 bases and J by 2 bases; unmatched bases: 6. CDR3 in DNA: TGCAGTGCTGTAGACAGGGGGATCAACTATGGCTACACCTTC. It encodes CSAVDRGINYGYTF.

The CDR3 DNA reads as TGTGCTAGTGGTTCCCCGGTAGATAGGACTAGGGACAATGAGCAGTTCTTC. Its protein product is CASGSPVDRTRDNEQFF. This rearrangement joins TRBV12-5 to TRBJ2-1; 7 bases are shared with TRBD2. This CDR3 has 17 residues. The J segment lost 5 bases and the V segment lost 4 bases, leaving 14 bases of the junction unmatched. The germline V gene has CDR1 LGHNT and CDR2 FRNRAP.

This chain joins TRBV7-9 and TRBJ2-3; TRBD2 might be the D (5 bases). V was trimmed by 7 bases and J by 5 bases, leaving 10 bases between them. The CDR3 is 12 residues long. The germline CDR1 and CDR2 sequences are SEHNR and FQNEAQ (reference sequence). CDR3 loop: CASTRAGDTQYF. Here the CDR3 DNA reads TGTGCCAGCACGCGGGCAGGAGATACGCAGTATTTT. Variable domain in full (rest from reference TRBV7-9 and TRBJ2-3): DTGVSQNPRHKITKRGQNVTFRCDPISEHNRLYWYRQTLGQGPEFLTYFQNEAQLEKSRLLSDRFSAERPKGSFSTLEIQRTEQGDSAMYLCASTRAGDTQYFGPGTRLTVL.

The table lists this clonotype with a few counts. This chain uses TRBV6-4 with TRBJ2-7, with 8 bases that match TRBD1. Per germline, CDR1 MRHNA and CDR2 SNTAGT. The length of the CDR3 is 18 residues. Trimming cost V 5 bases and J 1 base; bases outside gene matches: 16. CDR3 protein: CASSCGTGTDLRSYEQYF. In nucleotides, the CDR3 is TGTGCCAGCAGTTGCGGGACAGGTACCGATCTGAGGTCCTACGAGCAGTACTTC.

The genes are TRBV29-1 and TRBJ1-2; the D gene is possibly TRBD1 (6 bases). The ends were cut back, 7 bases at V and 7 bases at J, with 19 bases in the middle. The length of the CDR3 is 13 residues. CDR1 is SQVTM, CDR2 ANQGSEA, per germline. The CDR3 is CSAPAPGGSGYTF. CDR3 DNA: TGCAGCGCCCCGGCCCCGGGGGGCAGTGGCTACACCTTC. Supplemented by reference TRBV29-1 and TRBJ1-2, the full variable domain reads SAVISQKPSRDICQRGTSLTIQCQVDSQVTMMFWYRQQPGQSLTLIATANQGSEATYESGFVIDKFPISRPNLTFSTLTVSNMSPEDSSIYLCSAPAPGGSGYTFGSGTRLTVV.

In the case of this clonotype: An end of the junction differs from the germline gene, which may be a read error. The chain recombines TRBV3-1 with TRBJ2-3; TRBD2 might be the D (5 bases). CDR1 and CDR2 from the germline V gene are LGHDT and YNNKEL (reference sequence). CDR3 size: 12 residues. The CDR3 nucleotides read TGTGCCAGCAGCCTCTTGGGAGATACGCAGGATTTT. Translating gives CASSLLGDTQDF.

This clonotype was seen a few times. This rearrangement joins TRBV7-2 to TRBJ2-5; 7 bases fit TRBD1. CDR3 length: 16 amino acids. Per germline, CDR1 SGHTA and CDR2 FQGNSA. The trim removed 5 bases at V and 2 bases at J, leaving 11 bases unmatched. In nucleotides, the CDR3 is TGTGCCAGCAGCCGTCTGGGGACAGCTTTACAAGAGACCCAGTACTTC. It yields the protein CASSRLGTALQETQYF. The full variable domain, its missing parts supplied by reference TRBV7-2 and TRBJ2-5, is GAGVSQSPSNKVTEKGKDVELRCDPISGHTALYWYRQSLGQGLEFLIYFQGNSAPDKSGLPSDRFSAERTGGSVSTLTIQRTQQEDSAVYLCASSRLGTALQETQYFGPGTRLLVL.

The J gene is TRBJ1-1, the V gene TRBV5-6, with D tentatively TRBD1 (5 bases). From germline, CDR1 is SGHDT and CDR2 YYEEEE. This CDR3 region has 14 residues. V lost 6 bases and J lost 0, with 12 bases in between. DNA for the CDR3: TGTGCCAGCACCGAGGGGAGGGTGAACACTGAAGCTTTCTTT. It translates to CASTEGRVNTEAFF.